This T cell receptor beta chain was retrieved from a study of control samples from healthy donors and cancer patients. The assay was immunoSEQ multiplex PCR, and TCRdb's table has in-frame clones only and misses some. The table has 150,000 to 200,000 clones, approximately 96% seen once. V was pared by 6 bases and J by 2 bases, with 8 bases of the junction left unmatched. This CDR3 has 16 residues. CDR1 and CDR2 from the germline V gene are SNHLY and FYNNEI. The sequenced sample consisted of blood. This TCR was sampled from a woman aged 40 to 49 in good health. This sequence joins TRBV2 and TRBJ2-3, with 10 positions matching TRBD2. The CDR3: CASSQALAGFTDTQYF. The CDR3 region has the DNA TGTGCCAGCAGCCAGGCACTAGCGGGGTTCACAGATACGCAGTATTTT.